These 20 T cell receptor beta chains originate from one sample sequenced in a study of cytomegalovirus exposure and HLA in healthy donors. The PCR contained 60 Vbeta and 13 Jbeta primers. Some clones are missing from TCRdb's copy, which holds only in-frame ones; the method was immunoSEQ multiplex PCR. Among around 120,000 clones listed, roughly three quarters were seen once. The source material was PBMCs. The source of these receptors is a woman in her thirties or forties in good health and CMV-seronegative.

CDR3 DNA sequence: TGTGCCAGCAGCTGGGGACATCCTAGACTGTTTTTT. Its protein product is CASSWGHPRLFF. The chain employs TRBV5-8 and TRBJ1-4, with a possible D match to TRBD1 (6 bases). CDR1 is SGHTS and CDR2 is YDEGEE in the germline V gene. V was clipped by 3 bases and J by 13 bases, with 13 bases between them. The CDR3 contains 12 residues.

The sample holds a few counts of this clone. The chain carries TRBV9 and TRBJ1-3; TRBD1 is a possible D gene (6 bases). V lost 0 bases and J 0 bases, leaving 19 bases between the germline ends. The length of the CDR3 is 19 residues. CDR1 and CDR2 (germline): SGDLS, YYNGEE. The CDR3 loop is CASSVDNRERPNSGNTIYF. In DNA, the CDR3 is TGTGCCAGCAGCGTAGACAACAGGGAAAGGCCCAACTCTGGAAACACCATATATTTT. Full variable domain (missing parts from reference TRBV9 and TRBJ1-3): DSGVTQTPKHLITATGQRVTLRCSPRSGDLSVYWYQQSLDQGLQFLIQYYNGEERAKGNILERFSAQQFPDLHSELNLSSLELGDSALYFCASSVDNRERPNSGNTIYFGEGSWLTVV.

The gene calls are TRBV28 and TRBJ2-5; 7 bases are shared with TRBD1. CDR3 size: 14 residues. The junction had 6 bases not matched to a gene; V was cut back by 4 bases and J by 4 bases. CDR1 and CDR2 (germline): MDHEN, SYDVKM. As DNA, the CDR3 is TGTGCCAGCAGTTCAAACAGGGGTGTAGAGACCCAGTACTTC. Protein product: CASSSNRGVETQYF.

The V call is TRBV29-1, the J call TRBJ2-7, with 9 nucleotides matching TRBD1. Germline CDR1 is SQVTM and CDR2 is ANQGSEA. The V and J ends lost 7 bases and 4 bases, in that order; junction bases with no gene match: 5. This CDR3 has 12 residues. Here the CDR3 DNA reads TGCAGCGGGACAGGGGCGACATACGAGCAGTACTTC. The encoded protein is CSGTGATYEQYF.

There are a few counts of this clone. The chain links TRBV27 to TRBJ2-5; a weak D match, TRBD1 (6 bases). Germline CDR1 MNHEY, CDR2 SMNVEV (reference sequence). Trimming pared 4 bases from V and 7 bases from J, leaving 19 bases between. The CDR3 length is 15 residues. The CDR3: CASSYTGQILGTQYF. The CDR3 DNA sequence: TGTGCCAGCAGTTATACAGGGCAGATTCTAGGGACCCAGTACTTC.

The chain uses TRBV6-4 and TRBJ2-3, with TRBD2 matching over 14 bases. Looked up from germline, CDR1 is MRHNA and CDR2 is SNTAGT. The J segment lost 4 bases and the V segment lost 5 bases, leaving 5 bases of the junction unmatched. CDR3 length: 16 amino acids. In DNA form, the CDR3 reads TGTGCCAGCAGTCCGAGACTAGCGGGAGGGGCAGATACGCAGTATTTT. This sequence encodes CASSPRLAGGADTQYF.

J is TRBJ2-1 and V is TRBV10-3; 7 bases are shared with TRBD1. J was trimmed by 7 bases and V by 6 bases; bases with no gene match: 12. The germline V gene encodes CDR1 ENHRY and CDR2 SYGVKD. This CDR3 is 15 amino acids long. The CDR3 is CAIRPRDSVGNEQFF. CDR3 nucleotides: TGTGCCATCAGACCCCGGGACAGCGTGGGAAATGAGCAGTTCTTC.

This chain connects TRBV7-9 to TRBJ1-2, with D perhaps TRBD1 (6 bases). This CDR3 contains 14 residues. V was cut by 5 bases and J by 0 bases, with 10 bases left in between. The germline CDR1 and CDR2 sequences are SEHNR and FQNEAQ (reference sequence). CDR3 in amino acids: CASSRTEANYGYTF. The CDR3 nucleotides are TGTGCCAGCAGCCGGACAGAAGCTAACTATGGCTACACCTTC.

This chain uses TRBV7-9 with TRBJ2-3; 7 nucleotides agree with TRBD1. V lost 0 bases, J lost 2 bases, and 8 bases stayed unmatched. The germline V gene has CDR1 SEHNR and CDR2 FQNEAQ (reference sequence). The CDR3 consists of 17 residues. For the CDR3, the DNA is TGTGCCAGCAGCTTAGCGCCGACAGGGTCCATCACAGATACGCAGTATTTT. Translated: CASSLAPTGSITDTQYF.

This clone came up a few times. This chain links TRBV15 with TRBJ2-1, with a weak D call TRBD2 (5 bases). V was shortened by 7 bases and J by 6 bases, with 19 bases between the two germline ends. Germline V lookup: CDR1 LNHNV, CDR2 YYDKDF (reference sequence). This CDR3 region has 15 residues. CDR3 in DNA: TGTGCCACCACTACCAAGCTTGCACGGGGCAATGAGCAGTTCTTC. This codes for CATTTKLARGNEQFF.

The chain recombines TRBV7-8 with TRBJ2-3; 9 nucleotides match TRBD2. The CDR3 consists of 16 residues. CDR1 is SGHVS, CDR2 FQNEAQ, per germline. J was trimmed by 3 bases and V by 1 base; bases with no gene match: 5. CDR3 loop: CASSLGRGGRTDTQYF. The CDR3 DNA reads TGTGCCAGCAGCTTAGGGCGGGGGGGGAGAACAGATACGCAGTATTTT.

In nucleotides, the CDR3 is TGTGCCAGCAGCGAGTATAGGGAGTCCGCTGAGCAGTTCTTC. This codes for CASSEYRESAEQFF. The rearrangement uses TRBV9 and TRBJ2-1, with D tentatively TRBD2 (5 bases). Germline V lookup: CDR1 SGDLS, CDR2 YYNGEE. The CDR3 covers 14 residues. Between the trimmed V and J ends, which lost 3 bases and 9 bases, there was a span of 16 bases.

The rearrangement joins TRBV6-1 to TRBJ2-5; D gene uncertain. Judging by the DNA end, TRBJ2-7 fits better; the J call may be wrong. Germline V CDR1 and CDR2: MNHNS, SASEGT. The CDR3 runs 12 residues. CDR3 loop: CASSASSYEQYF. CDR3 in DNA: TGTGCCAGCAGTGCGTCCTCCTACGAGCAGTACTTC.

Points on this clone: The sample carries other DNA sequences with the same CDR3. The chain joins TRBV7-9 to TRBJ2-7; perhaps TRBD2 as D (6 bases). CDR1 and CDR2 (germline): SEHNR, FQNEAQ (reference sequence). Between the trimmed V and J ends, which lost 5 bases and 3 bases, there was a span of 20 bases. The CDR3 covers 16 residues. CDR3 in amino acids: CASSPLLQGTDYEQYF. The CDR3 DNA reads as TGTGCCAGCAGCCCCCTCTTACAAGGGACTGACTACGAGCAGTACTTC.

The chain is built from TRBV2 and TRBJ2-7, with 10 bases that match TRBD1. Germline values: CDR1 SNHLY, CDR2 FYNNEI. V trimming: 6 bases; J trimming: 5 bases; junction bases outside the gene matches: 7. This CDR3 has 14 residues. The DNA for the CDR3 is TGTGCCAGCAGGGGGACAGGGGACCGAAACGAGCAGTACTTC. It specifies CASRGTGDRNEQYF.

CDR3 coding DNA: TGTGCCAGCACCCCGGACAGGGGGCGAACTTACGAGCAGTACTTC. Its protein is CASTPDRGRTYEQYF. This chain connects TRBV27 to TRBJ2-7; the match to TRBD1 covers 11 bases. This CDR3 comprises 15 residues. V shed 7 bases and J 4 bases; nucleotides not matched to a gene: 9. CDR1 is MNHEY and CDR2 is SMNVEV in the germline V gene (reference sequence).

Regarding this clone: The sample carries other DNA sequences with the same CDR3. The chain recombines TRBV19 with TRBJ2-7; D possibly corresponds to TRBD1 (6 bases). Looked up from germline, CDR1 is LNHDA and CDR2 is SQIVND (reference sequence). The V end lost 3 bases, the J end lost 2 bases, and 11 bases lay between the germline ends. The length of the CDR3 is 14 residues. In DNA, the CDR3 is TGTGCCAGTAGTATCAGGCAGGGGACCTACGAGCAGTACTTC. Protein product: CASSIRQGTYEQYF.

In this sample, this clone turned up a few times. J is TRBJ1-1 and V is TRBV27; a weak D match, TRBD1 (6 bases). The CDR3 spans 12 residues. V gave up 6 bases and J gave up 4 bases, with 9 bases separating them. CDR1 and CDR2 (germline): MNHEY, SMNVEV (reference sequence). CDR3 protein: CASRRGGTEAFF. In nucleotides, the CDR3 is TGTGCCAGCAGGCGAGGGGGCACTGAAGCTTTCTTT.

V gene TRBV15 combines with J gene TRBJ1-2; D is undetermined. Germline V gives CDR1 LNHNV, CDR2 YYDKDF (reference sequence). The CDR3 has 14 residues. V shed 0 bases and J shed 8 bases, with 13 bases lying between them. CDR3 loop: CATSRDRRVQGYTF. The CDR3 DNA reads TGTGCCACCAGCAGAGATCGAAGAGTTCAAGGCTACACCTTC.

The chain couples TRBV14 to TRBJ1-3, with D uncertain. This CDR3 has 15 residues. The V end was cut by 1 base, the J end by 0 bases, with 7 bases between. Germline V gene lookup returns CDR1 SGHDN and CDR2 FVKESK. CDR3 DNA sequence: TGTGCCAGCAGCCAAGTAGGCGGCTCTGGAAACACCATATATTTT. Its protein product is CASSQVGGSGNTIYF.